This TCR beta chain was obtained from a study of T cell changes during pregnancy in multiple sclerosis. Trimming removed 6 bases at V and 0 bases at J, with 14 bases between. This CDR3 region has 15 residues. The V gene's germline CDR1 is SGHTS and CDR2 YDEGEE. Sequenced by immunoSEQ multiplex PCR; TCRdb stores in-frame clones only, minus some. The sample includes about 56,000 clones, 90% of them seen just once. This material consisted of peripheral blood, taken in the first trimester of pregnancy. This chain joins TRBV5-8 and TRBJ2-3, with a tentative D call TRBD2 (5 bases). The clonotype was recovered from a female donor in good health, enrolled as a control in a pregnancy study. As DNA, the CDR3 is TGTGCCAGCACCAATGGACTGACTAGCACAGATACGCAGTATTTT. This encodes CASTNGLTSTDTQYF.